The clone carrying this TCR beta chain was picked up a small number of times. The source of the sample is a study of blood T cell repertoires in COVID-19. For the study at large: T cells, B-cell-depleted T cells, or PBMCs provided the cDNA or gDNA that served as material.

CDR3 length: 16 residues. Germline assignment: CDR1 SEHNR and CDR2 FQNEAQ (reference sequence). V shed 5 bases, J shed 1 base, and the junction held 10 bases outside the gene matches. TCRdb's table, derived via immunoSEQ multiplex PCR, lists solely in-frame clones and lacks some. The sample holds under 400,000 clones, 85% to 90% seen once. This receptor was taken from a woman aged 30 to 39 with COVID-19, enrolled during active disease. The rearrangement uses TRBV7-9 and TRBJ2-7; TRBD1 matches 8 bases. The sequenced material came from peripheral blood. The CDR3 region has the DNA TGTGCCAGCAGCACGACCCGTACAGGGGGGTCCTACGAGCAGTACTTC. Translating it yields CASSTTRTGGSYEQYF.